This T cell receptor beta chain was captured in a study of T cells in Graves' hyperthyroidism and ophthalmopathy (dated by TCRdb to 2018 to 2020). At the level of the whole study: Peripheral blood samples were taken at the time of initial diagnosis, prior to any treatment. An independent validation cohort of about 19 hyperthyroidism patients and 17 patients who later progressed to ophthalmopathy tested prospective prediction of ophthalmopathy. According to the paper, TCR Vbeta CDR3 sequencing was carried out on roughly 130 peripheral blood samples, which came from fewer than 50 ophthalmopathy, roughly 75 hyperthyroidism and 17 progressor patients. After sampling, hyperthyroidism patients received methimazole starting at 30 mg daily, and ophthalmopathy patients received high-dose intravenous methylprednisolone. To identify TCR V-J signatures that set the groups apart, the researchers used a discovery cohort of 100 patients, made up of 40 to 45 with Graves' ophthalmopathy and 57 with stable Graves' hyperthyroidism. The 90 to 100 discovery patients were randomly split 7:3 into training and test sets. In roughly six Graves' hyperthyroidism patients, the study also compared T-cell repertoires from thyroid tissue with T-cell repertoires from blood.

The CDR3 sequence holds 24 residues, the cysteine and phenylalanine included. The sequence is cut down to CDR3 DNA, 72 bases in frame from base 1. As encoded in the germline V gene, CDR1 is MNHEY while CDR2 is SVGEGT. V is cut by 2 bases and J by 0 bases, and the space between the germline ends is 35 bases. Only a few counts were recorded for this clonotype. Its antigen is not yet known. One base away there is no much larger clone; base qualities are not given. Graves' hyperthyroidism was defined as stable when no progression to ophthalmopathy occurred over 18 months of follow-up. The hyperthyroidism patients were between 18 and 65 years old and newly diagnosed, with a disease duration of less than 2 months. Any patient with an uncontrolled infection, another autoimmune disease, pregnancy or lactation was excluded. Diagnoses were established on the basis of clinical symptoms, serum thyroxine and TRAb, thyroid ultrasound, and orbital computed tomography. PBMCs were separated from roughly 10 ml of fresh peripheral blood using Ficoll-Paque density gradient centrifugation. Total RNA was extracted using Trizol reagent, and RNA quality was assessed on an Agilent 2100 Bioanalyzer.

General study outcomes and caveats: No statistical method was used to set the sample size in advance, and investigators knew the group allocation. Most expanded thyroid clonotypes (frequency above 0.001) were also detected in blood, suggesting blood repertoires may reflect thyroid immune responses. In cross-validation, a model built on a 13 V-J signature told ophthalmopathy apart from stable hyperthyroidism with under 90% sensitivity and around 83% specificity, and in testing the same model reached 80%/75%. In validation, progression to ophthalmopathy was predicted by the model with about 70% sensitivity and 72.22% specificity, a median of 6.5 months before onset.

TCR beta CDR3 regions were amplified from RNA transcripts. A first-round RT-PCR of the TCR CDR3 used the HTBI primer set with the Qiagen OneStep RT-PCR kit. The libraries were constructed in a second round of multiplex PCR and then size-selected and purified. Sequencing of the libraries was done on an Illumina HiSeq2000 using paired-end 100 bp reads. The source study handled its data this way. SOAPnuke was used to process the raw data, throwing out any read that contained adapters or uncalled bases, had a mean Phred below 15, or lacked an exact constant-primer or identifier match. COPE v1.2.5 was used to merge the high-quality paired reads, and each unique nucleotide sequence was defined as a clonotype. MiTCR v1.1 was used to align the clonotypes against IMGT TRBV, TRBD and TRBJ reference segments. Only V-J combinations with frequency above 0.0001, covering approximately 99% of repertoires, were analysed. A TCS score was defined as the ratio of F50 (clonal expansion) to E x V (chaos), with BLOSUM62-based TCRdist applied between CDR3 peptides within each V-J. Welch's t-statistics and random forest reduced roughly 540 V-J features to some 14, which were used in a naive Bayes classifier (R e1071). The public reads were quality trimmed at Q25 with fastp and then assembled into clones with MiXCR by TCRdb, keeping productive beta chains. Identical CDR3 proteins give one entry, which carries the most common genes and DNA. For this entry, the V and J calls and clone size follow TCRdb and not the study's own pipeline. The sample profile shows about 400,000 distinct CDR3 sequences; 15% of them were found once. About 31% of the sample is held by the ten biggest clonotypes.

The specimen was blood. The chain is encoded by TRBV6-2 or TRBV6-3 joined to TRBJ2-1, with no confident D gene call. The receptor comes from a woman in her thirties with Graves' hyperthyroidism. The CDR3 region reads CASSYPKSTKVVTARVSSYNEQFF. The DNA sequence is TGTGCCAGCAGTTACCCGAAAAGTACGAAAGTGGTGACGGCCCGCGTGAGCTCCTACAATGAGCAGTTCTTC.